This TCR beta chain was recovered during a study of T cell repertoires in cytomegalovirus infection. Study details: In public TCR beta signatures, there were indications of both CMV infection and matching HLA type.

Worth noting for this clonotype: Antigen specificity is unknown. A read error is likely, as this CDR3 ends without the conserved phenylalanine or tryptophan. It is unclear where the CDR3 begins or ends on the DNA, so no DNA is shown, and the CDR3 is as TCRdb lists it.

A single record per CDR3 protein comes from TCRdb applying MiXCR to the reads. The sample records about 740,000 distinct CDR3 sequences, 35% being singletons. General observations from the study: HLA-C-restricted CMV clonotypes gave the most frequent clonotype in two of eight donors. Individuals carrying CMV plus the relevant HLA were identified by cumulative frequency of public TCR beta families.

Material: PBMCs. This receptor was obtained from a human donor in good health (CMV status not recorded). Some clones in this sample may be carry-over from other donors' samples.

Here the CDR3 reads CARSLLAGGWEPVV. This chain joins TRBV7-6 and TRBJ2-1; TRBD2, as called in the table, went unchecked against the DNA. The length of the CDR3 is 14 amino acids, counting both ends. Germline CDR1 reads SGHVS; CDR2 reads FNYEAQ.